Reported below is one T cell receptor beta chain. The target antigen is unknown. The data derive from a study of Ad26.COV2.S vaccination and SARS-CoV-2 variants. Study-wide points: Vaccinees displayed broader spike-specific TCR repertoires than placebo recipients. With respect to non-spike TCR breadth, vaccine and placebo recipients were similar.

Treatment indicated: roughly 20 received Ad26.COV2.S at low or high dose, single or two shots; 5 received placebo; per-sample allocation not given. Samples analyzed were those drawn on day 63 after the first vaccine or placebo injection. The CDR3 loop spans 12 amino acids. Germline CDR1 MNHNY, CDR2 SVGAGI (reference sequence). The V gene lost 3 bases and the J gene lost 4 bases, with 6 bases spanning the gap. Libraries were prepared by immunoSEQ multiplex PCR; TCRdb keeps only in-frame clonotypes and omits some of them. This table holds fewer than 500,000 clones, about 90% found once. The source of this sequence is a person aged 18 to 59 who received the Ad26.COV2.S COVID-19 vaccine or a placebo. The rearrangement uses TRBV6-6 and TRBJ1-1; no definite D call. The sample in question was peripheral blood, obtained in a trial of Ad26.COV2.S vaccine versus placebo. CDR3 nucleotides: TGTGCCAGCAGTTATCTGCCCACTGAAGCTTTCTTT. Encoded protein: CASSYLPTEAFF.